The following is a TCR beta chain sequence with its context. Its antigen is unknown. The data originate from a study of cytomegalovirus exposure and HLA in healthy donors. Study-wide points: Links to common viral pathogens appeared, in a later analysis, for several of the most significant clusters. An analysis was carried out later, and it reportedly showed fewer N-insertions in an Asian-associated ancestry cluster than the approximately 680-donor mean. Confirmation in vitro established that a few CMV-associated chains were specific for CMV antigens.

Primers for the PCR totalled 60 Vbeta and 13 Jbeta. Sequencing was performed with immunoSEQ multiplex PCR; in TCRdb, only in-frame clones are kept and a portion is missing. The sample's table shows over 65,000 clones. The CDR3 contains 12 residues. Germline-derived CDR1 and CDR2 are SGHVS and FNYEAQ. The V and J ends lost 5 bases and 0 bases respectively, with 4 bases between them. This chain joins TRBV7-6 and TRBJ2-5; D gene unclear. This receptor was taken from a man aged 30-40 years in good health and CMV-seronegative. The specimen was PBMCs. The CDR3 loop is CASSQYQETQYF. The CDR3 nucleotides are TGTGCCAGCAGCCAGTACCAAGAGACCCAGTACTTC.